The 3 T cell receptor beta chains below come from one sample, sequenced in a study of long-term antiretroviral therapy in people with HIV. The libraries were made with immunoSEQ v3.0 at survey level. Some clones are missing from TCRdb's copy, which holds only in-frame ones; the method was immunoSEQ multiplex PCR. The data hold approximately 25,000 clones, with 85% to 90% observed a single time. The specimen was unsorted PBMCs, collected roughly 4.9 years after starting antiretroviral therapy. The source of these receptors is a middle-aged man with HIV.

The chain is built from TRBV28 and TRBJ1-5, with a weak D call TRBD1 (5 bases). This CDR3 region has 13 residues. Per germline, CDR1 MDHEN and CDR2 SYDVKM. Trimming shortened V by 6 bases and J by 5 bases, and 11 bases separated the two germline ends. The CDR3 sequence: CASSFGGYQPQHF. For the CDR3, the DNA is TGTGCCAGCAGCTTCGGGGGATATCAGCCCCAGCATTTT.

The V and J genes are TRBV5-4 and TRBJ2-1; no definite D call. Per the germline V gene, CDR1 is SGHNT and CDR2 is YYREEE (reference sequence). Trimming pared 5 bases from V and 5 bases from J, leaving 11 bases between. This CDR3 is 13 amino acids long. The CDR3 DNA reads as TGTGCCAGCAGTAACCGACTGCACAATGAGCAGTTCTTC. Amino acids: CASSNRLHNEQFF. The complete variable domain, with remaining parts taken from reference TRBV5-4 and TRBJ2-1, reads ETGVTQSPTHLIKTRGQQVTLRCSSQSGHNTVSWYQQALGQGPQFIFQYYREEENGRGNFPPRFSGLQFPNYSSELNVNALELDDSALYLCASSNRLHNEQFFGPGTRLTVL.

This rearrangement joins TRBV10-2 to TRBJ1-1; 7 nucleotides line up with TRBD1. V gave up 7 bases and J gave up 1 base; unmatched junction bases: 6. There are 14 residues in the CDR3. Germline V CDR1 and CDR2: WSHSY, SAAADI. The CDR3 sequence: CASTWDSPNTEAFF. The DNA for the CDR3 is TGCGCCAGCACTTGGGACAGCCCGAACACTGAAGCTTTCTTT.